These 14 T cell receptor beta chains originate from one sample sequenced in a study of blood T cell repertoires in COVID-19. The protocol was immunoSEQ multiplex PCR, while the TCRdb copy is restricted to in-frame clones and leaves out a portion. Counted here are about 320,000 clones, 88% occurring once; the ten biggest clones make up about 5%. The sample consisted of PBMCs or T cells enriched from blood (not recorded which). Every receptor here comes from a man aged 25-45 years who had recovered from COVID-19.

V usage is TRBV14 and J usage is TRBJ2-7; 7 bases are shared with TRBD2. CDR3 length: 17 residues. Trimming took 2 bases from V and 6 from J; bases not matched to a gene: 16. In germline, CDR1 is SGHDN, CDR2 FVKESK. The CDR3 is CASSQWGGKGAGGEQYF. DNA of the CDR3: TGTGCCAGCAGCCAATGGGGGGGGAAAGGAGCGGGCGGCGAGCAGTACTTC.

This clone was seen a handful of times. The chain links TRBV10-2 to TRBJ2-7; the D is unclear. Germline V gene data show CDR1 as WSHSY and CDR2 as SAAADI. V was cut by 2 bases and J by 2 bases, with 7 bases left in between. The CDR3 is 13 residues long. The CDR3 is CASSEGRTYEQYF. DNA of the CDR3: TGCGCCAGCAGTGAGGGGCGCACCTACGAGCAGTACTTC.

CDR3 region: CASSQGSTQALVSPLHF. Here the CDR3 DNA reads TGTGCCAGCAGCCAAGGCTCAACGCAGGCGTTAGTTTCACCCCTCCACTTT. This chain joins TRBV4-2 and TRBJ1-6; D uncertain. Germline V gene sequence: CDR1 LGHNA, CDR2 YNFKEQ. The V gene lost 1 base and the J gene lost 9 bases, with 19 bases spanning the gap. The CDR3 totals 17 residues.

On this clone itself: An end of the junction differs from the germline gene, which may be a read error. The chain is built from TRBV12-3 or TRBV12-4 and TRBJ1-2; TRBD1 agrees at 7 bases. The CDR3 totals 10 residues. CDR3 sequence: CASGTGAPSF. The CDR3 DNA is TGTGCCAGCGGAACAGGGGCACCCAGCTTC.

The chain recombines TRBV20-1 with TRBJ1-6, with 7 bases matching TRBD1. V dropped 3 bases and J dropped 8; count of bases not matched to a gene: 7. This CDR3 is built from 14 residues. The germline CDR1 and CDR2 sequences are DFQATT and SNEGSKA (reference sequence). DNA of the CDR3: TGCAGTGCTAGTAGGGGGCGGAACGATTCACCCCTCCACTTT. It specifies CSASRGRNDSPLHF.

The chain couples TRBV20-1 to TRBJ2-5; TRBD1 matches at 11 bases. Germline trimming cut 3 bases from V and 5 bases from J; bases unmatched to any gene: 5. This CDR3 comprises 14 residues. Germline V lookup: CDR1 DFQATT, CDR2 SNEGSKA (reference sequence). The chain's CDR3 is CSASRDRGTETQYF. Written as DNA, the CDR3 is TGCAGTGCTAGTCGGGACAGGGGGACCGAGACCCAGTACTTC.

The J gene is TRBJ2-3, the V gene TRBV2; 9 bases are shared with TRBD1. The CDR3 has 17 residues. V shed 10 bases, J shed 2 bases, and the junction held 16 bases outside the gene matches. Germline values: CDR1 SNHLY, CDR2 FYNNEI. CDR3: CAIVTPTGTGPTDTQYF. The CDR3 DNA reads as TGTGCCATCGTAACCCCCACCGGGACAGGGCCCACAGATACGCAGTATTTT.

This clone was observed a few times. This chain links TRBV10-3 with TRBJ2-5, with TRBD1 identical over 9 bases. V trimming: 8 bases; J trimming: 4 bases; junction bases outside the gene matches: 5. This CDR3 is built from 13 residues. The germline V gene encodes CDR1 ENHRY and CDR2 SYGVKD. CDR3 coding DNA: TGTGCCATCGGGTCGGACAGGGGAGAGACCCAGTACTTC. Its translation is CAIGSDRGETQYF.

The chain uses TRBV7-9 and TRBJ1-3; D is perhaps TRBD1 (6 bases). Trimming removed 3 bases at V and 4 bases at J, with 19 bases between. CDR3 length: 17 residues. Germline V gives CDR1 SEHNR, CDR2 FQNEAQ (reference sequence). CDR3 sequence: CASSFGLSYRDGNTIYF. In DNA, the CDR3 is TGTGCCAGCAGCTTCGGACTTTCGTACAGGGACGGAAACACCATATATTTT.

The CDR3 sequence is CASSARGQVYEQYF. The CDR3 coding sequence is TGTGCCAGTAGCGCCAGGGGGCAGGTCTACGAGCAGTACTTC. The chain uses TRBV19 and TRBJ2-7, with 8 bases identical to TRBD1. The CDR3 has 14 amino acids. V was pared by 6 bases and J by 3 bases, with 7 bases of the junction left unmatched. Germline loops: CDR1 LNHDA, CDR2 SQIVND (reference sequence).

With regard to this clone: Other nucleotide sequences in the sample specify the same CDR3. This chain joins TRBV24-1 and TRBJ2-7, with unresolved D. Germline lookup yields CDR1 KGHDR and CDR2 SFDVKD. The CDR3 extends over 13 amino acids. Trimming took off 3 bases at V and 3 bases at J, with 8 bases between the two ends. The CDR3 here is CATSDGGGYEQYF. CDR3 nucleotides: TGTGCCACCAGTGATGGCGGTGGCTACGAGCAGTACTTC.

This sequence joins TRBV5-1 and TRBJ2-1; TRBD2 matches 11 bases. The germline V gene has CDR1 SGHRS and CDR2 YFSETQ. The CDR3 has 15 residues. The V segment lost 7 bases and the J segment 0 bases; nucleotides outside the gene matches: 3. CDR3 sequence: CASATSGGSYNEQFF. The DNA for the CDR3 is TGCGCCAGCGCTACTAGCGGGGGCTCCTACAATGAGCAGTTCTTC.

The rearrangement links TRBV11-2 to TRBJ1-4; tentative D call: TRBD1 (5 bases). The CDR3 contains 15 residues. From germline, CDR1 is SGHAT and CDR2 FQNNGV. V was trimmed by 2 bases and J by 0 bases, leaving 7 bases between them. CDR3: CASSLQGATNEKLFF. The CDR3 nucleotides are TGTGCCAGCAGCTTACAAGGGGCAACTAATGAAAAACTGTTTTTT.

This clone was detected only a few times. The CDR3: CASSTPGTGDGYTF. The CDR3 DNA sequence: TGTGCCAGCAGTACCCCCGGGACAGGAGATGGCTACACCTTC. The chain carries TRBV6-5 and TRBJ1-2; 8 bases agree with TRBD1. The germline CDR1 and CDR2 sequences are MNHEY and SVGAGI. This CDR3 comprises 14 residues. V was pared by 5 bases and J by 6 bases, with 8 bases of the junction left unmatched.